This TCR beta chain appears in the sequencing data of a study of cytomegalovirus exposure and HLA in healthy donors. Profiling relied on immunoSEQ multiplex PCR, and the TCRdb table lists in-frame clones only, not all of them. The top ten hold 1.4% of the sample, which has 71,000 or so clones, just under 95% seen once. For this clone: The same CDR3 also results from other DNA sequences found in this sample.

The V and J ends lost 0 bases and 2 bases, in that order; junction bases with no gene match: 4. The CDR3 has 16 amino acids. Per the germline V gene, CDR1 is SGDLS and CDR2 is YYNGEE. Sequencing was done on a sample of PBMCs. The rearrangement joins TRBV9 to TRBJ2-2; 7 bases agree with TRBD2. This receptor was obtained from a man between 18 and 35 years old in good health and CMV-seropositive. The CDR3 here is CASSVGLADNTGELFF. In nucleotides, the CDR3 is TGTGCCAGCAGCGTAGGCCTAGCGGACAACACCGGGGAGCTGTTTTTT.